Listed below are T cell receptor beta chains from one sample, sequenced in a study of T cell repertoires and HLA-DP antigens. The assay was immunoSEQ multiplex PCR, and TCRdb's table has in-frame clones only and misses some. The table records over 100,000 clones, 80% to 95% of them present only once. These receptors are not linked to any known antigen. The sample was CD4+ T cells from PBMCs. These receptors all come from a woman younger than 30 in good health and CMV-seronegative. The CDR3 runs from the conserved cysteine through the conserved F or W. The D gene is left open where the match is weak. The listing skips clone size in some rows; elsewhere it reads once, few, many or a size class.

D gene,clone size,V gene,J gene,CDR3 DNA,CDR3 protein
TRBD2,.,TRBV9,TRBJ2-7,TGTGCCAGCAGCGTAGGAGGACTAGCCCCCGAGCAGTACTTC,CASSVGGLAPEQYF
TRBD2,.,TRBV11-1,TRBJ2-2,TGTGCCAGCAGGCAAACTCTAGCGGGGGGCACCGGGGAGCTGTTTTTT,CASRQTLAGGTGELFF
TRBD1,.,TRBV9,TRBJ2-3,TGTGCCAGCAGCGTAGCGACAGGGGGCGATACGCAGTATTTT,CASSVATGGDTQYF
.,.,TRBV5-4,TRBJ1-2,TGTGCCAGCAGCTTGTTCGGAAGTACTATCACAGGCTACACCTTC,CASSLFGSTITGYTF
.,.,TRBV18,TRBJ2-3,TGTGCCAGCTCACCACAGAAGGTTATAGCAGATACGCAGTATTTT,CASSPQKVIADTQYF
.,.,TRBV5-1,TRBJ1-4,TGCGCCAGCAGCTTGGCCGGGACACCAACTAATGAAAAACTGTTTTTT,CASSLAGTPTNEKLFF
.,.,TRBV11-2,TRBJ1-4,TGTGCCAGCAGCTTAGGTGAAAAACTGTTTTTT,CASSLGEKLFF
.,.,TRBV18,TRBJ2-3,TGTGCCAGCTCACCACCGTCTAGCACAGATACGCAGTATTTT,CASSPPSSTDTQYF
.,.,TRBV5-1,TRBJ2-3,TGCGCCAGCAAGGGGGGGCAGAGCACAGATACGCAGTATTTT,CASKGGQSTDTQYF
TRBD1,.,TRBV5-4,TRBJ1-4,TGTGCCAGCAGCTCGACAGGGGTTAATGAAAAACTGTTTTTT,CASSSTGVNEKLFF
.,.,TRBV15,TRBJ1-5,TGTGCCACCAGCAGTCGAGGGGCCCCAAATCAGCCCCAGCATTTT,CATSSRGAPNQPQHF
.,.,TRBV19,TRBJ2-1,TGTGCCAGTAGTTCGAGGGGAATCCGGAACAATGAGCAGTTCTTC,CASSSRGIRNNEQFF
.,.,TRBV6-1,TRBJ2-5,TGTGCCAGCAGTGAAAGGCTGGGCGGGGCGGAGACCCAGTACTTC,CASSERLGGAETQYF
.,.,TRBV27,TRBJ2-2,TGTGCCAGCAGTTTAATTCCCCCGAACACCGGGGAGCTGTTTTTT,CASSLIPPNTGELFF
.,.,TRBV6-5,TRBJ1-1,TGTGCCAGCAGCTTCGACAGACTGAACACCGAAGCTTTCTTT,CASSFDRLNTEAFF
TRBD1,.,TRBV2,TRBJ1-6,TGTGCCAGCACAGGACAGGGTAGCTCCTATAATTCACCCCTCCACTTT,CASTGQGSSYNSPLHF
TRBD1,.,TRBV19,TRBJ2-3,TGTGCCAGTAGGGGACAGGGTGTGACCGATACGCAGTATTTT,CASRGQGVTDTQYF
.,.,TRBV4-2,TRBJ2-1,TGTGCCAGCAGCCAAGATCCCCTTACCTTACAGAAGGACCAACTAAAGCAGTTCTTC,CASSQDPLTLQKDQLKQFF
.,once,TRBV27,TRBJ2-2,TGTGCCAGCAGTTTATCATGGCTGGGTAACACCGGGGAGCTGTTTTTT,CASSLSWLGNTGELFF
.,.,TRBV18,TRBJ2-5,TGTGCCAGCTCACCAAGGGGGGTAGAGACCCAGTACTTC,CASSPRGVETQYF
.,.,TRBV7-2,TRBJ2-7,TGTGCCAGCAGCTTAGATGGGAGCAGGGTAGACGAGCAGTACTTC,CASSLDGSRVDEQYF
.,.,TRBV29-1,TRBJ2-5,TGCAGCGTAAAAAGGGAGACCCAGTACTTC,CSVKRETQYF
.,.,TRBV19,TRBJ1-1,TGTGCCAGTAGTATTTCGGGGGGGGTCACTGAAGCTTTCTTT,CASSISGGVTEAFF
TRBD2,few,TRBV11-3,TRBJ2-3,TGTGCCAGCAGCCCCCGAGCGGGGGGGCGGGGAGATACGCAGTATTTT,CASSPRAGGRGDTQYF
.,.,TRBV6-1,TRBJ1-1,TGTGCCAGCAGGAGGATATCCTCCATGAACACTGAAGCTTTCTTT,CASRRISSMNTEAFF
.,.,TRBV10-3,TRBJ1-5,TGTGCCATCAGTGCGGGCTACACACAGCCCCAGCATTTT,CAISAGYTQPQHF
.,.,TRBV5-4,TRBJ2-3,TGTGCCAGCAGCCCGACCGGGGTGGATACGCAGTATTTT,CASSPTGVDTQYF
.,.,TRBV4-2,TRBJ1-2,TGTGCCAGCAGCCAGAGAGAGTCACAGGGCAACTATGGCTACACCTTC,CASSQRESQGNYGYTF
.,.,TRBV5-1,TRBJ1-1,TGCGCCAGCAGCCCCAGGGACCGGGCCCCTGAAGCTTTCTTT,CASSPRDRAPEAFF
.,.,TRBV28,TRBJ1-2,TGTGCCAGCACCATAAACAGGGACTATGGCTACACCTTC,CASTINRDYGYTF
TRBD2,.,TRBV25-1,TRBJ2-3,TGTGCCAGCAGGACTAGCGGGACAGATACGCAGTATTTT,CASRTSGTDTQYF
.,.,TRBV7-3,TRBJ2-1,TGTGCCAGCAGCTTAGTGGGAGGACTACGGACCTACAATGAGCAGTTCTTC,CASSLVGGLRTYNEQFF
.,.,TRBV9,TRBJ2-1,TGTGCCAGCAGCTCCCCCTACAATGAGCAGTTCTTC,CASSSPYNEQFF
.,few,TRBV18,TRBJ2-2,TGTGCCAGCTCACCATCTGGGGCGCGATCCACCGGGGAGCTGTTTTTT,CASSPSGARSTGELFF
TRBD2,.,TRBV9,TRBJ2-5,TGTGCCAGCAGCCCCGGGACTAGCGGACTTCAAGAGACCCAGTACTTC,CASSPGTSGLQETQYF
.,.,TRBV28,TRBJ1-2,TGTGCCAGCAGTTTGGAGGGCTACTATGGCTACACCTTC,CASSLEGYYGYTF
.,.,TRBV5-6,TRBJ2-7,TGTGCCAGCAGCCGGACTTTATACGAGCAGTACTTC,CASSRTLYEQYF
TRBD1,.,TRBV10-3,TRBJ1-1,TGTGCCATCAGGGACAGGGGCGGCACTGAAGCTTTCTTT,CAIRDRGGTEAFF
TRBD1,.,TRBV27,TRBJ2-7,TGTGCCAGCAGTTTATACGGGACAGTTCCCTGGGAGCAGTACTTC,CASSLYGTVPWEQYF
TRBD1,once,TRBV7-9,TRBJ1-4,TGTGCCAGCAGAGCCGGGACAGGCGAGGGTGAAAAACTGTTTTTT,CASRAGTGEGEKLFF
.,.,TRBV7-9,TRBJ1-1,TGTGCCAGCAGACGTGGGAGTACTGAAGCTTTCTTT,CASRRGSTEAFF
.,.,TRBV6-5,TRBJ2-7,TGTGCCAGCAGTTCCATGATTGGGGGATCCTACGAGCAGTACTTC,CASSSMIGGSYEQYF
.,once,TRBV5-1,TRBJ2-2,TGCGCCAGCAGCTCTGTGCCCCCCGGGGAGCTGTTTTTT,CASSSVPPGELFF
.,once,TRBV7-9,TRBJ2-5,TGTGCCAGCAGCTTATTTGGGACCTTAAGCGCGACCCAGTACTTC,CASSLFGTLSATQYF
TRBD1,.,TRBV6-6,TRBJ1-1,TGTGCCAGCAGGAAACAGGGGGCGAACACTGAAGCTTTCTTT,CASRKQGANTEAFF
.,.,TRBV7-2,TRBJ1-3,TGTGCCACCTCAGGGACCTCTGGAAACACCATATATTTT,CATSGTSGNTIYF
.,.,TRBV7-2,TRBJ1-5,TGTGCCAGCAGCTTAAGCGATACTCAGCCCCAGCATTTT,CASSLSDTQPQHF
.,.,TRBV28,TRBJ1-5,TGTGCCAGCAGTACCAGCTCAGGGTTGCAGCCCCAGCATTTT,CASSTSSGLQPQHF
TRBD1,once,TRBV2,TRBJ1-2,TGTGCCAGCCCGGGGGGACAGGGTGTCAACTATGGCTACACCTTC,CASPGGQGVNYGYTF